A single sample gave rise to the 6 T cell receptor beta chains below, sequenced in a study of blood T cell repertoires in COVID-19. Assay: immunoSEQ multiplex PCR; the TCRdb copy retains only in-frame clones and omits some. The sample contains under 150,000 clones, 85% to 90% of which appear only once. The sequenced sample consisted of peripheral blood. These receptors all come from a woman aged 60-75 years with COVID-19, enrolled during active disease.

This clone showed up just a few times. V and J are TRBV4-3 and TRBJ1-1; no reliable D call. V lost 4 bases to trimming and J lost 0 bases, with 27 bases between them. Germline V CDR1 and CDR2: LGHNA, YSLEER. The CDR3 consists of 20 residues. Here the CDR3 DNA reads TGCGCCAGCAGCCTCCTCTTAGCGTTAGACACAACTCCTGTGAACACTGAAGCTTTCTTT. Encoded protein: CASSLLLALDTTPVNTEAFF.

The chain couples TRBV5-1 to TRBJ1-6; maybe TRBD1 (6 bases). The germline V gene encodes CDR1 SGHRS and CDR2 YFSETQ. The V end lost 4 bases, the J end lost 10 bases, and 15 bases lay between the germline ends. The CDR3 has 14 residues. CDR3 sequence reads: CASSLWGHSSPLHF. The CDR3 DNA reads as TGCGCCAGCAGCCTTTGGGGACACAGCTCACCCCTCCACTTT.

This chain joins TRBV6-5 and TRBJ2-1; TRBD2 matches 12 bases. Germline V lookup: CDR1 MNHEY, CDR2 SVGAGI. With V trimmed by 6 bases and J by 6 bases, 3 bases remained unmatched. This CDR3 contains 14 residues. This chain's CDR3 is CASSPLAGGNEQFF. CDR3 in DNA: TGTGCCAGCAGCCCACTAGCGGGGGGCAATGAGCAGTTCTTC.

The chain couples TRBV27 to TRBJ2-7; D is possibly TRBD1 (6 bases). The CDR3 runs to 15 residues. V was cut by 3 bases and J by 2 bases, with 14 bases left in between. Germline V gene data show CDR1 as MNHEY and CDR2 as SMNVEV (reference sequence). For the CDR3, the DNA is TGTGCCAGCAGTTTCGAGGGGGTTAACCCCTACGAGCAGTACTTC. Protein sequence: CASSFEGVNPYEQYF.

J is TRBJ1-1 and V is TRBV18; D is ambiguous. V shed 4 bases and J shed 1 base, with 10 bases lying between them. Germline V gene sequence: CDR1 KGHSH, CDR2 LQKENI. This CDR3 contains 14 residues. CDR3 region: CASSLQVGNTEAFF. The CDR3 nucleotides are TGTGCCAGCTCACTTCAGGTGGGGAACACTGAAGCTTTCTTT.

The V and J genes are TRBV18 and TRBJ2-7; 7 bases line up with TRBD1. The CDR3 contains 15 residues. Germline values: CDR1 KGHSH, CDR2 LQKENI. V lost 5 bases, J lost 6 bases, and 13 bases stayed unmatched. The CDR3 region has the DNA TGTGCCAGCTCATATGCTGAGGGGGCCGACGGCGAGCAGTACTTC. Its translation is CASSYAEGADGEQYF.